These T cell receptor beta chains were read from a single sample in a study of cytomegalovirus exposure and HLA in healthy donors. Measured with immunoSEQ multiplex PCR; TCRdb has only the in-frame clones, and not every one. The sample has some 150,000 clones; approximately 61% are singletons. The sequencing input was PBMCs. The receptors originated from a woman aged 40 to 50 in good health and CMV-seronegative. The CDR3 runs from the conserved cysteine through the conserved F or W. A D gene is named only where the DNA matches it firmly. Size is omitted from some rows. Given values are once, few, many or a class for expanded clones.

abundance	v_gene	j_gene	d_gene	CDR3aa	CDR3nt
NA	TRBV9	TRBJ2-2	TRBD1	CASSPPATGVTGELFF	TGTGCCAGCAGCCCCCCGGCGACAGGGGTTACCGGGGAGCTGTTTTTT
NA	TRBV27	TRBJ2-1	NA	CASSLEGAPGYNEQFF	TGTGCCAGCAGTTTAGAGGGAGCCCCGGGGTACAATGAGCAGTTCTTC
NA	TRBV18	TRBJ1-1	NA	CASSPAMDSEAFF	TGTGCCAGCTCACCAGCTATGGACAGTGAAGCTTTCTTT
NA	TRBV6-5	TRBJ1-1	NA	CASRAPTVNTEAFF	TGTGCCAGCAGGGCGCCGACAGTGAACACTGAAGCTTTCTTT
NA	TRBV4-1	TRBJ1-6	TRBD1	CASSQDMDRVGSPLHF	TGCGCCAGCAGCCAAGATATGGACAGGGTCGGTTCACCCCTCCACTTT
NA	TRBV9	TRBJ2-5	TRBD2	CASSPLAVRGETQYF	TGTGCCAGCAGCCCGCTAGCGGTCCGAGGGGAGACCCAGTACTTC
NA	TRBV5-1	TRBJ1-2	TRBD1	CASSPTGAPSNYGYTF	TGCGCCAGCAGCCCTACAGGGGCCCCATCTAACTATGGCTACACCTTC
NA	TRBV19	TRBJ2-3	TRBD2	CASSITSGAGDTQYF	TGTGCCAGTAGTATCACTAGCGGGGCGGGAGATACGCAGTATTTT
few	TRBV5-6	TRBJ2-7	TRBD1	CASSNRRTGAYEQYF	TGTGCCAGCAGCAACCGCCGGACAGGGGCCTACGAGCAGTACTTC
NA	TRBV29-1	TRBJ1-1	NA	CSVLGQMNTEAFF	TGCAGCGTTCTAGGACAGATGAACACTGAAGCTTTCTTT
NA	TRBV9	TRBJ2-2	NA	CASSERRVSGELFF	TGTGCCAGCAGCGAACGCAGGGTTTCCGGGGAGCTGTTTTTT
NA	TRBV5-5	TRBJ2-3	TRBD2	CASSSRGAGSPDTQYF	TGTGCCAGCAGCTCACGGGGAGCGGGGTCCCCAGATACGCAGTATTTT
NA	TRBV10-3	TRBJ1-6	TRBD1	CAISEFPGQANSPLHF	TGTGCCATCAGTGAGTTTCCGGGACAGGCTAATTCACCCCTCCACTTT
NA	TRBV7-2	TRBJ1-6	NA	CATRGNNSPLHF	TGTGCCACCCGGGGAAATAATTCACCCCTCCACTTT
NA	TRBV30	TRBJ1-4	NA	CAWAHTWGDRFF	TGTGCCTGGGCCCATACCTGGGGGGATCGGTTTTTT
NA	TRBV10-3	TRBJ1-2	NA	CAISESMRITYGYTF	TGTGCCATCAGTGAGTCGATGCGGATTACCTATGGCTACACCTTC
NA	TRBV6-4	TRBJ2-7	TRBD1	CASSSTGGGNYEQYF	TGTGCCAGCAGTAGCACAGGGGGCGGAAATTACGAGCAGTACTTC
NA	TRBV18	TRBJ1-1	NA	CASSPTVENTEAFF	TGTGCCAGCTCACCGACAGTGGAGAACACTGAAGCTTTCTTT
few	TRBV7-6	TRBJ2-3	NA	CASSSRTFTDTQYF	TGTGCCAGCAGCTCTAGGACATTCACAGATACGCAGTATTTT